Sequencing of this TCR beta chain was carried out in a study of beta chain features in type 1 diabetes. General study points: A PCR bias possibly favoring shorter templates would apply equally to patients and controls.

This clone was found a few times. Its antigen is not known. Germline CDR1 and CDR2: SGHRS and YFSETQ. V was clipped by 2 bases and J by 0 bases; unmatched bases: 9. The CDR3 runs to 19 residues. cDNA synthesis used the whole RNA isolate, giving expressed TCRB sequences. Sequencing was performed with immunoSEQ multiplex PCR; in TCRdb, only in-frame clones are kept and a portion is missing. The sample consists of about 300,000 clones, about 7.8% of them appearing once. The V call is TRBV5-1, the J call TRBJ2-6; 9 nucleotides match TRBD1. The receptor's source is a woman under 30 in good health. Sequencing was done on a sample of central memory CD4+ T cells from blood. The CDR3 here is CASSFAPQGADSGANVLTF. The CDR3 DNA reads as TGCGCCAGCAGCTTTGCACCACAGGGGGCGGACTCTGGGGCCAACGTCCTGACTTTC.